The clone carrying this T cell receptor beta chain was seen at least ten times. Its antigen is currently unknown. This beta chain is an unintended read in a library built for alpha chains; its size means little. One entry per CDR3 protein, called by TCRdb with MiXCR from the 5' RACE reads. The sample includes almost 7,000 distinct CDR3 sequences, more than 13% of them seen just once. The data belong to a study of spatial heterogeneity in lung cancer. Turning to the study itself: Tumor regions showed TCR transcript counts that correlated strongly with a T cell module score from matched bulk RNA-seq. Within raw reads, each unique TCR and UMI combination appeared on average more than ten times.

General study results and limits: The number of expanded tumor alpha and beta chains correlated with mutation number.

CDR1 and CDR2 from the germline V gene are MNHNS and SASEGT. The V end lost 2 bases, the J end lost 3 bases, and 11 bases lay between the germline ends. There are 15 residues in the CDR3. Sample time point: sample taken at primary tumor resection. A total of roughly 72 untreated early-stage non-small cell lung cancer patients served as donors. TCRs were sequenced from unsorted whole RNA of tumor, nontumor lung or PBMC. The chain carries TRBV6-1 and TRBJ1-5, with D possibly matching TRBD1 (5 bases). Specimen: lung tumor tissue, collected at surgery. The sequence derives from a male donor with early-stage non-small cell lung cancer. The DNA for the CDR3 is TGTGCCAGCAGTGAAAGTGATGGGGCCAATCAGCCCCAGCATTTT. It specifies CASSESDGANQPQHF.